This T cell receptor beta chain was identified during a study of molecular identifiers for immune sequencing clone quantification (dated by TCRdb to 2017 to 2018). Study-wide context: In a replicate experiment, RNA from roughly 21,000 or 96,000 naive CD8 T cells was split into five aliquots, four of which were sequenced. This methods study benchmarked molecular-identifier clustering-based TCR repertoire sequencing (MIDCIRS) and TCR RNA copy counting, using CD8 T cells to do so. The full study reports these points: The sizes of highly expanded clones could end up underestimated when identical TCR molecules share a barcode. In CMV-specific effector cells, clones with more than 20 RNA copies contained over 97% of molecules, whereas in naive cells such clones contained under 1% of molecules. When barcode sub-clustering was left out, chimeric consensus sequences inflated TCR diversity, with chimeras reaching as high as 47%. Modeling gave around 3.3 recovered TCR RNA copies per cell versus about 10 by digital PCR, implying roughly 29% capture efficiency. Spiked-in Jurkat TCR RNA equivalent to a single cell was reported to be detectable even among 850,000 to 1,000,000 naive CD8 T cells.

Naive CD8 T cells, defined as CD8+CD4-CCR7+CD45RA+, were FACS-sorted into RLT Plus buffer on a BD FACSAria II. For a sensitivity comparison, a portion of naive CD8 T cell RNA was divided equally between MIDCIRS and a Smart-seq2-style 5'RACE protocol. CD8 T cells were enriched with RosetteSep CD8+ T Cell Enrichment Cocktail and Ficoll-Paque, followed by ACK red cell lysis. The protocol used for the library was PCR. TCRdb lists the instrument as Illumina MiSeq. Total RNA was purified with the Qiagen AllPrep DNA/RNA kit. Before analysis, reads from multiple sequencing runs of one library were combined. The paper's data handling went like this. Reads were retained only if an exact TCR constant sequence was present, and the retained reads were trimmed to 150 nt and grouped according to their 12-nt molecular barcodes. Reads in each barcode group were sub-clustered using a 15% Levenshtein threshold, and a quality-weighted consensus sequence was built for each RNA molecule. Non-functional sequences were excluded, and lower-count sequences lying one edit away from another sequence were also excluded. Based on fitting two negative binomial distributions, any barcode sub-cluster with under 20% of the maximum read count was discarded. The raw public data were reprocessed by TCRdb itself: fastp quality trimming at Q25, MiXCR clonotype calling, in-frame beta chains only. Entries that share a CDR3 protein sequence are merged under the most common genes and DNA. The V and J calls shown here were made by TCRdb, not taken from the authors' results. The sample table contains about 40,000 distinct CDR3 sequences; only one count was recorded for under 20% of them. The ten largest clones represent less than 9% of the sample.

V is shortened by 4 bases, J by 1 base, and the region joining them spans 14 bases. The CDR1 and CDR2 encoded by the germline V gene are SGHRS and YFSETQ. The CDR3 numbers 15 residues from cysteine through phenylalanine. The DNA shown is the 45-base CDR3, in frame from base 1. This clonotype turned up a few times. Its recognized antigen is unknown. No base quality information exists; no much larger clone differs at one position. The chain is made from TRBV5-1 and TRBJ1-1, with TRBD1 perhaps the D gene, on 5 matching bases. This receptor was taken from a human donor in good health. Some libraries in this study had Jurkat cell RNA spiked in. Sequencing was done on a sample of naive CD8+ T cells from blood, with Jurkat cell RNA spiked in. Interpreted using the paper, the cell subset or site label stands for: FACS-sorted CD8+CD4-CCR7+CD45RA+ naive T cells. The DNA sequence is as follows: TGCGCCAGCAGCCCTGGGCAGGGTAGGAACACTGAAGCTTTCTTT. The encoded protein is CASSPGQGRNTEAFF. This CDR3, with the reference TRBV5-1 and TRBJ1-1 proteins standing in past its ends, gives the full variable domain KAGVTQTPRYLIKTRGQQVTLSCSPISGHRSVSWYQQTPGQGLQFLFEYFSETQRNKGNFPGRFSGRQFSNSRSEMNVSTLELGDSALYLCASSPGQGRNTEAFFGQGTRLTVV.